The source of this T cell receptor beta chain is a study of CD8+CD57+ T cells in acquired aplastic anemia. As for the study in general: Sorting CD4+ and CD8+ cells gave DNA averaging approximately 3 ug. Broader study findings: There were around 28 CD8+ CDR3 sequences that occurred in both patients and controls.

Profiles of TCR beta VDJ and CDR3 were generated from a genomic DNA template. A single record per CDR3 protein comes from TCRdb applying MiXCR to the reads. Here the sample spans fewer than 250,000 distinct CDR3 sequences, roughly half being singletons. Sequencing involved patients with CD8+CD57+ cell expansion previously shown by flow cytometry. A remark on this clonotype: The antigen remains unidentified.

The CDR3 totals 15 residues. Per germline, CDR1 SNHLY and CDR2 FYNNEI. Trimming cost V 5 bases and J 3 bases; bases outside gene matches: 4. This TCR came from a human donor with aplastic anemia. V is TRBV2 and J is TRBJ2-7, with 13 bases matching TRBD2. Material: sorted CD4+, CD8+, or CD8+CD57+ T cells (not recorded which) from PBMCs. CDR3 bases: TGTGCCAGCAGTCCCAGGACTAGCGGGGGCTACGAGCAGTACTTC. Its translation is CASSPRTSGGYEQYF. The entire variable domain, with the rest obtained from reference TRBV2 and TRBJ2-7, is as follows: EPEVTQTPSHQVTQMGQEVILRCVPISNHLYFYWYRQILGQKVEFLVSFYNNEISEKSEIFDDQFSVERPDGSNFTLKIRSTKLEDSAMYFCASSPRTSGGYEQYFGPGTRLTVT.